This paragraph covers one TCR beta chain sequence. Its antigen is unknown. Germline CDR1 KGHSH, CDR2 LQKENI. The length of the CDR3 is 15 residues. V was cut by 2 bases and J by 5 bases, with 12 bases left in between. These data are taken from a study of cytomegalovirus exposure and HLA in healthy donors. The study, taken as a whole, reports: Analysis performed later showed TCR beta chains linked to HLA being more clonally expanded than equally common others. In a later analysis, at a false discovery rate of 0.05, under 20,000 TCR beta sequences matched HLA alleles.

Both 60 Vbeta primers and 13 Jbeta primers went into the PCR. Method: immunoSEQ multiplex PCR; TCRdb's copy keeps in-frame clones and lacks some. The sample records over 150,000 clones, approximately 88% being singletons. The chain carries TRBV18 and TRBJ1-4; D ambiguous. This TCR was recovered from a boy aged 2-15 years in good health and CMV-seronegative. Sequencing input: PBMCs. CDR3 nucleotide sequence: TGTGCCAGCTCACCAATGGTAGAGGGCAATGAAAAACTGTTTTTT. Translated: CASSPMVEGNEKLFF. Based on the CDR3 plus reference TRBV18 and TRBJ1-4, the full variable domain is NAGVMQNPRHLVRRRGQEARLRCSPMKGHSHVYWYRQLPEEGLKFMVYLQKENIIDESGMPKERFSAEFPKEGPSILRIQQVVRGDSAAYFCASSPMVEGNEKLFFGSGTQLSVL.